The clone carrying this T cell receptor (beta chain) has a handful of counts. This sample was taken from a study of molecular identifiers for immune sequencing clone quantification. Via MiXCR, TCRdb re-called the PCR reads, giving one row per CDR3 protein. Among more than 300,000 distinct CDR3 sequences listed, 20% to 25% were seen once. The CDR3 totals 16 residues. CDR1 is SGDLS, CDR2 YYNGEE, per germline. Trimming removed 0 bases from V and 1 base from J, with 10 bases in between. The clonotype originates from a human donor in good health. Some libraries in this study had Jurkat cell RNA spiked in. Sequenced sample: naive CD8+ T cells from blood, with Jurkat cell RNA spiked in. The subset: FACS-sorted CD8+CD4-CCR7+CD45RA+ naive T cells. The chain is built from TRBV9 and TRBJ2-2; no clear D gene. CDR3: CASSVALTGNTGELFF. The CDR3 DNA reads as TGTGCCAGCAGCGTAGCTTTGACTGGGAACACCGGGGAGCTGTTTTTT. The complete variable domain, with remaining parts taken from reference TRBV9 and TRBJ2-2, reads DSGVTQTPKHLITATGQRVTLRCSPRSGDLSVYWYQQSLDQGLQFLIQYYNGEERAKGNILERFSAQQFPDLHSELNLSSLELGDSALYFCASSVALTGNTGELFFGEGSRLTVL.